Listed below are T cell receptor beta chains from one sample, sequenced in a study of blood T cell repertoires in COVID-19. Here immunoSEQ multiplex PCR was the method, and the copy in TCRdb shows in-frame clones only, minus some. The repertoire holds about 74,000 clones, with around nine tenths as singletons. The sequencing sample was made of peripheral blood. The receptors originated from a woman older than 75 with acute or convalescent COVID-19. Each CDR3 is given with its conserved first and last residue.

V,CDR3
TRBV14,CASSRDRVSRLLNEKLFF
TRBV7-2,CASSSGTGIILAGNTIYF
TRBV7-9,CASSSRTSGGDNEQFF
TRBV28,CASRLGGQSSGNTIYF
TRBV27,CASSYRLAGVETQYF
TRBV19,CASSTRLVAGEQFF
TRBV18,CASSRPSGPHHPKGETQYF
TRBV3-1/TRBV3-2,CASSEVSGSTRPGTDTQYF
TRBV5-5,CASSRTSGGAYEQYF
TRBV9,CASSFGQMNTGELFF
TRBV7-8,CASSPGGNYNEQFF
TRBV12-3/TRBV12-4,CASTPDTGFGYTF
TRBV18,CASSRLEGNTEAFF
TRBV19,CASRPGTSGYTDTQYF
TRBV18,CASSRTSGEMDEQFF
TRBV6-5,CASSFQTGGNTGELFF
TRBV19,CASSIGDTDSSYEQYF
TRBV3-1/TRBV3-2,CASSLLGLAGGADTQYF